The clone carrying this T cell receptor (beta chain) was counted at least ten times. The antigen is undetermined. CDR1 and CDR2 (germline): SGHTA, FQGNSA. Trimming took off 4 bases at V and 1 base at J, with 7 bases between the two ends. The CDR3 has 13 amino acids. TCRdb fed the reads into MiXCR, producing one record per CDR3 protein. Of about 740,000 distinct CDR3 sequences listed, roughly 36% are singletons. This record comes from a study of T cell repertoires in cytomegalovirus infection. Overall study context: Epitope selection comprised recently identified HLA-C-restricted CMV epitopes and well-studied HLA-B-restricted CMV epitopes.

Overall study findings and caveats: In two of eight donors, the top clonotype was HLA-C-restricted CMV-specific. Summed frequency of shared TCR beta families picked out CMV carriers who also had the relevant HLA.

The sample here was cultured PBMCs, taken from culture after CMV antigen stimulation. This clonotype was obtained from a human donor in good health (CMV status not recorded). Some clones in this sample may be carry-over from other donors' samples. The rearrangement links TRBV7-2 to TRBJ1-1; D unclear. In DNA form, the CDR3 reads TGTGCCAGCAGCTCATGGGGGAACACTGAAGCTTTCTTT. Amino acids: CASSSWGNTEAFF.